This T cell receptor beta chain was identified during a study of T-cell memory formation after mild COVID-19. Background on the study: Across donors, TCR clusters were largely donor specific.

5'RACE primed at constant segments yielded TCR alpha and TCR beta cDNA libraries bearing sample barcodes and UMIs. MiXCR was run by TCRdb on the 5' RACE reads, yielding one entry per CDR3 protein. The table lists 310,000 or so distinct CDR3 sequences, around a sixth of them singletons, with roughly a fifth in the top ten. This clonotype was seen a few times. The germline V and J ends were trimmed by 5 bases and 5 bases, with 15 bases remaining between them. The CDR3 spans 14 residues. The germline gives CDR1 SGHTA, CDR2 FQGNSA. Sample: PBMCs or a T cell subset sorted from them (not recorded which). The chain has TRBV7-2 and TRBJ2-5; TRBD2 is a possible D gene (6 bases). The sequence was obtained from a man between 18 and 29 years old who had mild COVID-19 (a few samples of this study predate the infection). Cell type and time point are not known. Written as DNA, the CDR3 is TGTGCCAGCAGCGAGGACTACCCCCAGGAGACCCAGTACTTC. It translates to CASSEDYPQETQYF.